This TCR beta chain was retrieved from a study of T cell repertoires in cytomegalovirus infection. Background on the study: HLA-B-restricted CMV epitopes that are well studied, plus recently identified HLA-C-restricted ones, were used by the study. From public TCR beta signatures came an indication of both CMV infection and matching HLA type. The study's findings and limits: It was HLA-C-restricted CMV-specific TCR beta clonotypes that dominated the response ex vivo. Cumulated frequencies of public TCR beta families served to identify carriers of CMV plus the relevant HLA.

About this clonotype: The target antigen is unknown.

TCRdb processed the reads anew with MiXCR; each CDR3 protein has one entry. The repertoire includes a few hundred thousand distinct CDR3 sequences, about 40% of them detected once, and more than 40% sits in the top ten. Sequenced material: cultured PBMCs, taken from culture after CMV antigen stimulation. The source is a human donor in good health (CMV status not recorded). Some clones in this sample may be carry-over from other donors' samples.

CDR3: CASSLRTSNYEQYF. CDR3 in DNA: TGTGCCAGCAGCCTAAGGACAAGCAACTACGAGCAGTACTTC. This rearrangement joins TRBV7-2 to TRBJ2-7, with D tentatively TRBD1 (5 bases). Trimming removed 5 bases from V and 3 bases from J, with 14 bases in between. CDR3 length: 14 amino acids. The V gene's germline CDR1 is SGHTA and CDR2 FQGNSA. The full variable domain, rest sourced from reference TRBV7-2 and TRBJ2-7, is GAGVSQSPSNKVTEKGKDVELRCDPISGHTALYWYRQSLGQGLEFLIYFQGNSAPDKSGLPSDRFSAERTGGSVSTLTIQRTQQEDSAVYLCASSLRTSNYEQYFGPGTRLTVT.